This is a list of T cell receptor beta chains from one sample in a study of PD-1 blockade in classical Hodgkin lymphoma. The repertoire was sequenced with immunoSEQ multiplex PCR; TCRdb's copy has only in-frame clones and lacks some. Here the sample spans about 13,000 clones, 70% to 85% being singletons. The specimen comprised CD8+ T cells from blood, sampled at baseline. All receptors derive from a human donor with classical Hodgkin lymphoma. Both conserved end residues are part of each CDR3. The D gene is left open where the match is weak. The size field is filled for only some rows; it gives once, few, many or a size class.

d_gene	j_gene	v_gene	abundance	CDR3aa	CDR3nt
TRBD2	TRBJ2-7	TRBV7-6	-	CASSFSPTEAGDPYEQYF	TGTGCCAGCAGCTTTAGCCCCACGGAAGCGGGGGACCCCTACGAGCAGTACTTC
-	TRBJ1-5	TRBV19	-	CASSPKMSGFSNQPQHF	TGTGCCAGTAGCCCCAAAATGTCAGGGTTCAGCAATCAGCCCCAGCATTTT
-	TRBJ1-1	TRBV30	-	CAWSGSMNTEAFF	TGTGCCTGGTCAGGGTCAATGAACACTGAAGCTTTCTTT
TRBD1	TRBJ1-1	TRBV7-2	-	CASSSDPWTGNTEAFF	TGTGCCAGCAGCTCTGATCCATGGACAGGGAACACTGAAGCTTTCTTT
-	TRBJ2-3	TRBV11-2	-	CASSPRSRGYTDTQYF	TGTGCCAGCAGCCCACGGTCGCGGGGATACACAGATACGCAGTATTTT
TRBD2	TRBJ2-7	TRBV11-3	-	CASSLSGGPTYEQYF	TGTGCCAGCAGCTTGAGCGGGGGGCCCACCTACGAGCAGTACTTC
-	TRBJ1-4	TRBV7-9	-	CASSSGFEKLFF	TGTGCCAGCAGCTCGGGATTTGAAAAACTGTTTTTT
-	TRBJ2-7	TRBV7-9	once	CASSLERDNYEQYF	TGTGCCAGCAGCTTAGAGCGGGACAACTACGAGCAGTACTTC
-	TRBJ2-3	TRBV9	-	CASSERGGTNTQYF	TGTGCCAGCAGCGAGAGAGGAGGGACAAATACGCAGTATTTT
-	TRBJ1-2	TRBV25-1	few	CASSPRRALYGYTF	TGTGCCAGCAGTCCACGACGGGCCCTCTATGGCTACACCTTC
-	TRBJ2-7	TRBV7-9	-	CASSLGQIEQYF	TGTGCCAGCAGCTTAGGACAGATTGAGCAGTACTTC
TRBD1	TRBJ2-1	TRBV19	-	CASSIVRGTGGRYNEQFF	TGTGCCAGTAGTATAGTTCGGGGGACAGGGGGAAGGTACAATGAGCAGTTCTTC
-	TRBJ2-7	TRBV28	-	CASSTGLAEQYF	TGTGCCAGCAGTACAGGGTTGGCCGAGCAGTACTTC
-	TRBJ2-3	TRBV10-2	-	CASKGPGQYF	TGCGCCAGCAAGGGGCCTGGGCAGTATTTT
-	TRBJ1-6	TRBV5-6	-	CASSPWTVPGSPLHF	TGTGCCAGCAGCCCCTGGACGGTGCCAGGGTCACCCCTCCACTTT
-	TRBJ1-5	TRBV2	-	CASSPQDSGNQPQHF	TGTGCCAGCAGCCCCCAAGACAGCGGAAATCAGCCCCAGCATTTT
-	TRBJ2-7	TRBV7-8	few	CASSHRRQATPYEQYF	TGTGCCAGCAGCCATAGAAGACAGGCCACCCCCTACGAGCAGTACTTC
TRBD1	TRBJ2-7	TRBV7-9	-	CASSGDRVYEQYF	TGTGCCAGCAGCGGGGACAGGGTTTACGAGCAGTACTTC
-	TRBJ2-3	TRBV25-1	once	CASSNTNLLGGLVNTQYF	TGTGCCAGCAGCAACACCAACTTACTCGGGGGGCTGGTGAATACGCAGTATTTT
-	TRBJ1-4	TRBV21-1	medium-sized	CASSKKKGSTNEKLFF	TGTGCCAGCAGCAAGAAAAAAGGTTCAACTAATGAAAAACTGTTTTTT
-	TRBJ2-7	TRBV11-2	once	CASSSSHGTLPYEQYF	TGTGCCAGCAGCTCCTCCCACGGGACACTCCCCTACGAGCAGTACTTC
-	TRBJ2-1	TRBV2	once	CASSSHRDKLSNEQFF	TGTGCCAGCAGTTCCCACCGGGACAAACTTTCCAATGAGCAGTTCTTC
-	TRBJ2-4	TRBV12-5	-	CASAFGVTKNIQYF	TGTGCTAGTGCCTTCGGGGTGACCAAAAACATTCAGTACTTC
-	TRBJ1-5	TRBV6-5	-	CASRQWQTIQHF	TGTGCCAGCAGGCAATGGCAGACGATCCAGCATTTT
-	TRBJ1-2	TRBV2	medium-sized	CASSMTVNYGYTF	TGTGCCAGCAGTATGACAGTTAACTATGGCTACACCTTC
-	TRBJ2-5	TRBV9	-	CASGGNQETQYF	TGTGCCAGCGGGGGAAACCAAGAGACCCAGTACTTC
-	TRBJ1-6	TRBV7-7	-	CASSLGRGSPLHF	TGTGCCAGCAGCTTAGGTCGTGGGTCACCCCTCCACTTT
-	TRBJ2-2	TRBV29-1	-	CSVRPLRGDTGELFF	TGCAGCGTTAGGCCCCTGCGGGGAGACACCGGGGAGCTGTTTTTT
-	TRBJ1-1	TRBV7-2	-	CASSLGVGPAEAFF	TGTGCCAGCAGCTTAGGGGTGGGGCCCGCTGAAGCTTTCTTT
-	TRBJ1-5	TRBV7-8	-	CASSLDGNQPQHF	TGTGCCAGCAGCTTAGATGGCAATCAGCCCCAGCATTTT
TRBD2	TRBJ2-7	TRBV6-1	-	CASSAPLGIAGPYEQYF	TGTGCCAGCAGTGCCCCCCTCGGGATAGCGGGGCCTTACGAGCAGTACTTC
TRBD1	TRBJ1-4	TRBV9	-	CASSARTTGINEKLFF	TGTGCCAGCAGCGCACGTACGACAGGGATTAATGAAAAACTGTTTTTT
-	TRBJ1-6	TRBV7-3	few	CASSLKWHSPLHF	TGTGCCAGCAGCTTAAAGTGGCATTCACCCCTCCACTTT
-	TRBJ2-2	TRBV9	-	CASSTPGHGPNTGELFF	TGTGCCAGCAGCACCCCGGGCCACGGCCCTAACACCGGGGAGCTGTTTTTT
-	TRBJ2-7	TRBV2	-	CASVESPYEQYF	TGTGCCAGCGTCGAGTCGCCCTACGAGCAGTACTTC
-	TRBJ1-5	TRBV4-2	-	CASSLGATNSNQPQHF	TGTGCCAGCAGCCTGGGGGCGACGAATAGCAATCAGCCCCAGCATTTT
TRBD1	TRBJ2-1	TRBV9	few	CASSHWSGTVHNEQFF	TGTGCCAGCAGCCACTGGTCCGGGACAGTCCACAATGAGCAGTTCTTC
TRBD2	TRBJ2-3	TRBV5-6	-	CASMGLAVTDTQYF	TGTGCCAGCATGGGGCTAGCGGTCACAGATACGCAGTATTTT
-	TRBJ2-4	TRBV5-4	-	CASSLWGGRIAKNIQYF	TGTGCCAGCAGCTTGTGGGGTGGACGAATAGCCAAAAACATTCAGTACTTC
-	TRBJ2-5	TRBV15	once	CATSREDEGLGETQYF	TGTGCCACCAGCAGAGAAGACGAGGGATTGGGAGAGACCCAGTACTTC
-	TRBJ2-3	TRBV10-1	-	CASSEFAPGPRKDTQYF	TGCGCCAGCAGTGAGTTTGCCCCGGGACCTCGGAAAGATACGCAGTATTTT
TRBD2	TRBJ2-3	TRBV7-2	once	CASSLVTILASSTDTQYF	TGTGCCAGCAGCTTAGTCACCATACTAGCGTCTAGCACAGATACGCAGTATTTT
TRBD1	TRBJ1-5	TRBV7-6	medium-sized	CASSNTGQNNQPQHF	TGTGCCAGCAGCAATACGGGACAGAACAATCAGCCCCAGCATTTT
-	TRBJ2-3	TRBV9	-	CASSGAKKDTQYF	TGTGCCAGCAGCGGGGCCAAAAAAGATACGCAGTATTTT
-	TRBJ2-7	TRBV5-1	once	CASSLGLDIGYYGQYF	TGCGCCAGCAGCTTGGGTCTGGACATCGGGTATTATGGGCAGTACTTC
-	TRBJ1-2	TRBV29-1	large	CSGAWGDGYTF	TGCAGCGGGGCGTGGGGCGATGGCTACACCTTC
-	TRBJ2-7	TRBV7-9	few	CASSFEGLYEQYF	TGTGCCAGCAGCTTCGAAGGTCTCTACGAGCAGTACTTC
TRBD1	TRBJ1-1	TRBV4-1	-	CASSQSLQGLSEAFF	TGCGCCAGCAGCCAAAGTCTACAGGGGCTGTCTGAAGCTTTCTTT
TRBD1	TRBJ1-1	TRBV10-2	once	CASSEPRQGLADTEAFF	TGCGCCAGCAGTGAGCCGAGACAGGGTCTTGCGGACACTGAAGCTTTCTTT
-	TRBJ1-5	TRBV28	-	CASSRTDSNQPQHF	TGTGCCAGCAGTCGGACAGATAGCAATCAGCCCCAGCATTTT
-	TRBJ1-1	TRBV25-1	-	CASSATGDTEAFF	TGTGCCAGCAGTGCTACAGGAGACACTGAAGCTTTCTTT
-	TRBJ2-7	TRBV23-1	-	CASSHRKDRPYEQYF	TGCGCCAGCAGTCACCGCAAAGACAGGCCTTACGAGCAGTACTTC
TRBD1	TRBJ2-7	TRBV27	-	CASSFTGTAYEQYF	TGTGCCAGCAGTTTTACCGGGACAGCCTACGAGCAGTACTTC
-	TRBJ2-7	TRBV12-1	few	CASSPYRGGPYEQYF	TGTGCCAGCAGCCCATACAGGGGAGGGCCCTACGAGCAGTACTTC
-	TRBJ2-7	TRBV30	-	CAWSEAPSYEQYF	TGTGCCTGGAGTGAGGCGCCCTCCTACGAGCAGTACTTC